This T cell receptor (beta chain) was identified during a study of cytomegalovirus exposure and HLA in healthy donors. As to this clone: No antigen is known for it.

Use of 60 Vbeta and 13 Jbeta primers characterized the PCR. Generated by immunoSEQ multiplex PCR, the TCRdb table keeps only in-frame clones and is missing some. The top ten hold around 1.5% of the sample, which has 100,000 to 150,000 clones, 65% to 80% seen once. Germline V gives CDR1 SQVTM, CDR2 ANQGSEA. V was clipped by 4 bases and J by 4 bases; unmatched bases: 6. The CDR3 extends over 15 amino acids. Study-wide findings and caveats: Later analysis identified several of the most significant clusters that appeared linked to common viral pathogens. Other equally common chains were less clonally expanded than HLA-associated TCR beta chains, a later analysis showed. Under in vitro conditions, a few CMV-associated chains were confirmed as specific for CMV antigens.

The receptor comes from a woman younger than 30 in good health and CMV-seronegative. The sequencing input was PBMCs. This sequence joins TRBV29-1 and TRBJ2-7, with 14 positions matching TRBD2. The CDR3 nucleotides read TGCAGCGTTGTAGGGGGACTAGCGGGAGAATACGAGCAGTACTTC. This codes for CSVVGGLAGEYEQYF.